These 5 T cell receptor beta chains originate from one sample sequenced in a study of T-cell reconstitution after alpha-beta-depleted transplantation in children. Molecular barcoding with unique molecular identifiers was used for the TCRbeta library. Using its own MiXCR run on the PCR reads, TCRdb lists one record per CDR3 protein. The sample has about 980,000 distinct CDR3 sequences; around 30% are singletons. This material consisted of PBMCs, mostly from graft donor cells, taken 360 days after TCRalphabeta/CD19-depleted stem cell transplant. These receptor sequences come from a boy under two years old who had a stem cell transplant for SCID, so the T cells may come from the graft donor.

The rearrangement links TRBV10-3 to TRBJ2-7, with 9 positions matching TRBD1. J gave up 5 bases and V 10 bases, and 6 bases lay outside the gene matches. The CDR3 sequence is 12 residues long. Germline loops: CDR1 ENHRY, CDR2 SYGVKD. CDR3 amino acids: CATGQGSHEQYF. CDR3 in DNA: TGTGCCACGGGACAGGGTTCCCACGAGCAGTACTTC.

This sequence joins TRBV2 and TRBJ2-6; the D is unclear. Germline-derived CDR1 and CDR2 are SNHLY and FYNNEI. V dropped 6 bases and J dropped 1 base, with 10 bases sitting between them. This CDR3 has 15 amino acids. The CDR3 reads CASSPFESGANVLTF. The CDR3 DNA reads as TGTGCCAGCAGCCCATTTGAGTCTGGGGCCAACGTCCTGACTTTC.

In its sample, this clonotype was seen a few times. This chain connects TRBV10-3 to TRBJ2-4; 15 bases align to TRBD2. This CDR3 has 17 amino acids. Per the germline V gene, CDR1 is ENHRY and CDR2 is SYGVKD. The V segment lost 3 bases and the J segment 9 bases; nucleotides outside the gene matches: 9. The CDR3, as DNA: TGTGCCATCAGTGACGATCGGACTAGCGGGGGGGGTGGCATTCAGTACTTC. Amino acids: CAISDDRTSGGGGIQYF.

This clonotype appeared a few times. This chain joins TRBV5-1 and TRBJ2-1; D tentatively fits TRBD1 or TRBD2 (5 bases each). CDR1 is SGHRS and CDR2 is YFSETQ in the germline V gene. The length of the CDR3 is 17 residues. Trimming removed 6 bases at V and 0 bases at J, with 19 bases between. The CDR3: CASNLPGAGSSYNEQFF. CDR3 DNA sequence: TGCGCCAGCAACCTCCCCGGGGCAGGGAGCTCCTACAATGAGCAGTTCTTC.

The chain joins TRBV12-3 or TRBV12-4 to TRBJ2-7; tentatively, D is TRBD1 (6 bases). This CDR3 region has 15 residues. V was pared by 0 bases and J by 3 bases, with 12 bases between. This CDR3 is CASSLATGLRYEQYF. CDR3 DNA sequence: TGTGCCAGCAGTTTAGCTACAGGGTTACGCTACGAGCAGTACTTC.